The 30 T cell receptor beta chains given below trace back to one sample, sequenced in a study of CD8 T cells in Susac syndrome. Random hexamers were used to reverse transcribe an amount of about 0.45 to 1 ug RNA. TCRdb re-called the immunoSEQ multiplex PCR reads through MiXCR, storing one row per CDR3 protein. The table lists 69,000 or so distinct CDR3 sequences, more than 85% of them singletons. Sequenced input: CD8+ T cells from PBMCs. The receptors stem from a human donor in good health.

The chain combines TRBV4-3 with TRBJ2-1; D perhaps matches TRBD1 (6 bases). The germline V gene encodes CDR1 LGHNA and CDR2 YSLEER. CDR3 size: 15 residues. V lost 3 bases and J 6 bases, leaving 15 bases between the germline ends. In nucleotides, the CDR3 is TGCGCCAGCAGCCAGGACAGAGCAATTCTCAATGAGCAGTTCTTC. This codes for CASSQDRAILNEQFF.

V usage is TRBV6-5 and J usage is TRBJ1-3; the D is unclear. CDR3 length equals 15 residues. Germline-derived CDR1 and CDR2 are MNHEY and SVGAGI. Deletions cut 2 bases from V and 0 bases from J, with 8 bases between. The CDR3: CASSYGDVSGNTIYF. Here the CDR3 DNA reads TGTGCCAGCAGTTACGGCGATGTCTCTGGAAACACCATATATTTT.

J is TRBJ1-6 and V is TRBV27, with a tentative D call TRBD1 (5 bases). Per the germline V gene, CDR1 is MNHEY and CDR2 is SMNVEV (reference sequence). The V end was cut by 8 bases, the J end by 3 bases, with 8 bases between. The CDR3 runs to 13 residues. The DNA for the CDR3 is TGTGCCAGCCTCGGGGGCTATAATTCACCCCTCCACTTT. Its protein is CASLGGYNSPLHF.

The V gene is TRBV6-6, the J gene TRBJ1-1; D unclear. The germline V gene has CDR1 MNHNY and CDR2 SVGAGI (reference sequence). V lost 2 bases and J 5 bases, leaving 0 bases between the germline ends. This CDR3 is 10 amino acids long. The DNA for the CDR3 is TGTGCCAGCAGTTACACTGAAGCTTTCTTT. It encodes CASSYTEAFF.

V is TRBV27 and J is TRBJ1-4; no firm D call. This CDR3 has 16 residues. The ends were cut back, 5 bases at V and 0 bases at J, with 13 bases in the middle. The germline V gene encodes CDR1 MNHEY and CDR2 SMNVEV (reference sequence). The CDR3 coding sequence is TGTGCCAGCAGTGCCTGGCTCGGGGCAACTAATGAAAAACTGTTTTTT. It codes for CASSAWLGATNEKLFF.

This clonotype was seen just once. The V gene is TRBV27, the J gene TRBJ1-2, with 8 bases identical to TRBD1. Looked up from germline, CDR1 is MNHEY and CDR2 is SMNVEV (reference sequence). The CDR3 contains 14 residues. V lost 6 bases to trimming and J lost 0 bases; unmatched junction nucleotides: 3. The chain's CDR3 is CASSLTGANYGYTF. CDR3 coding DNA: TGTGCCAGCAGCCTGACAGGGGCTAACTATGGCTACACCTTC.

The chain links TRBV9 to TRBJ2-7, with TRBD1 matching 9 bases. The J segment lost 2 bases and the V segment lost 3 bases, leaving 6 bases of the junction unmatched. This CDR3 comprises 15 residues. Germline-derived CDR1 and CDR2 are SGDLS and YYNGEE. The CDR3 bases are TGTGCCAGCAGCGCCACCGGGACAGGGACCTACGAGCAGTACTTC. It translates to CASSATGTGTYEQYF.

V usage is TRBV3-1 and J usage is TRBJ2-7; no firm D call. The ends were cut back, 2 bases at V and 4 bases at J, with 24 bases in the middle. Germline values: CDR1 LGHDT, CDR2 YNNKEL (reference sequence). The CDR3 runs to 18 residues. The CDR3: CASSQYFSIVSMQYEQYF. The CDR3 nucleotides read TGTGCCAGCAGCCAATACTTTTCAATAGTGTCCATGCAATACGAGCAGTACTTC.

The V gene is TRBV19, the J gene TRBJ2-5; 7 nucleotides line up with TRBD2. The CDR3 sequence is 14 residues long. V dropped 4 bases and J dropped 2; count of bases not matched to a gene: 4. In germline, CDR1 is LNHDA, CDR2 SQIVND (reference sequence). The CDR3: CASSNLAVQETQYF. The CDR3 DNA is TGTGCCAGTAGTAACCTAGCGGTTCAAGAGACCCAGTACTTC.

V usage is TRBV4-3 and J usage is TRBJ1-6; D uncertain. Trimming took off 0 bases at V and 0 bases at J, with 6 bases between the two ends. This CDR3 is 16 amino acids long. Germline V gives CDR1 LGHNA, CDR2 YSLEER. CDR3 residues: CASSQERSSYNSPLHF. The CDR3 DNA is TGCGCCAGCAGCCAAGAACGGAGCTCCTATAATTCACCCCTCCACTTT.

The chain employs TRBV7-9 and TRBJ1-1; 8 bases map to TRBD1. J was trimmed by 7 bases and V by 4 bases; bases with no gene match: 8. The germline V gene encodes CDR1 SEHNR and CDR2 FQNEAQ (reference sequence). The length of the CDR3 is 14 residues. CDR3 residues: CASSWSSGGDEAFF. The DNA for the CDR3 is TGTGCCAGCAGCTGGTCATCAGGGGGCGATGAAGCTTTCTTT.

CDR3 DNA: TGTGCCAGCAGCCTTGAAGATAATTCACCCCTCCACTTT. Its translation: CASSLEDNSPLHF. The chain joins TRBV7-9 to TRBJ1-6; D is uncertain. This CDR3 is built from 13 residues. V gave up 5 bases and J gave up 5 bases, with 7 bases separating them. Per the germline V gene, CDR1 is SEHNR and CDR2 is FQNEAQ (reference sequence).

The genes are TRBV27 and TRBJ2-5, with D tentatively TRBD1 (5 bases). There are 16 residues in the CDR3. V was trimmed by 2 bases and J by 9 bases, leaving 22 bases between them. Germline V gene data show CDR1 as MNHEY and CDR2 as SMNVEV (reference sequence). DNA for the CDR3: TGTGCCAGCAGTTTACGAGGCCTAGTAGGGGCAGCGTCCCAGTACTTC. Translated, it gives CASSLRGLVGAASQYF.

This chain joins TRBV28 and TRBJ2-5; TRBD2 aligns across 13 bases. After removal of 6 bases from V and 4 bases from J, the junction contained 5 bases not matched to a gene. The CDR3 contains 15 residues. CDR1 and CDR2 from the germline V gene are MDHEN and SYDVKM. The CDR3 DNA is TGTGCCAGCAGCCAACTAGCGGGGGGGAGAGAGACCCAGTACTTC. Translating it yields CASSQLAGGRETQYF.

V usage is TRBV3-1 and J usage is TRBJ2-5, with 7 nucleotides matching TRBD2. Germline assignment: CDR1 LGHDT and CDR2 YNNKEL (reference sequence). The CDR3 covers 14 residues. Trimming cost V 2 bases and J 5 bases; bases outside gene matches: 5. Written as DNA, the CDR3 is TGTGCCAGCAGCCAAAGCGGGGAGTGGGAGACCCAGTACTTC. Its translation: CASSQSGEWETQYF.

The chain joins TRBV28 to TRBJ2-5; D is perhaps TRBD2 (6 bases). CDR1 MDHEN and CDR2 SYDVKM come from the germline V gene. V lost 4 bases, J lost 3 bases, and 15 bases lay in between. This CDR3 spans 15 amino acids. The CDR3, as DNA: TGTGCCAGCAGTTCCCTAGGTGGGACTGAAGAGACCCAGTACTTC. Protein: CASSSLGGTEETQYF.

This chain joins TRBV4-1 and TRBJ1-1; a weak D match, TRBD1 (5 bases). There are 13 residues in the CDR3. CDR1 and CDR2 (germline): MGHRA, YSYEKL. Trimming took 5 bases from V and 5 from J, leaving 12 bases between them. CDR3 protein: CASSSLGETEAFF. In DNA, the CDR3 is TGCGCCAGCAGCTCCCTGGGGGAAACTGAAGCTTTCTTT.

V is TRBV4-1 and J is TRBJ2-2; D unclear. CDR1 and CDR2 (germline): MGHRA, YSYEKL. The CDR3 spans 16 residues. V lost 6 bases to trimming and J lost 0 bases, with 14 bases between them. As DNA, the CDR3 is TGCGCCAGCAGTCTGGTAGTGACCGCGAACACCGGGGAGCTGTTTTTT. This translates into CASSLVVTANTGELFF.

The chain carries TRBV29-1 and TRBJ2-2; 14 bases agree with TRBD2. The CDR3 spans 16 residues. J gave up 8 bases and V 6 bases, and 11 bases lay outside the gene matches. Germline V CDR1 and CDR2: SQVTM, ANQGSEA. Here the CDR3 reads CSVRTTSGGAEGELFF. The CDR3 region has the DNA TGCAGCGTCCGAACGACTAGCGGGGGGGCTGAAGGGGAGCTGTTTTTT.

CDR3 DNA sequence: TGCGCCAGCAGCCAGGGCAGCGTACACTATGGCTACACCTTC. Translation gives CASSQGSVHYGYTF. V usage is TRBV4-1 and J usage is TRBJ1-2; no firm D call. The germline V and J ends were trimmed by 3 bases and 3 bases, with 11 bases remaining between them. Germline-derived CDR1 and CDR2 are MGHRA and YSYEKL. The CDR3 is 14 amino acids.

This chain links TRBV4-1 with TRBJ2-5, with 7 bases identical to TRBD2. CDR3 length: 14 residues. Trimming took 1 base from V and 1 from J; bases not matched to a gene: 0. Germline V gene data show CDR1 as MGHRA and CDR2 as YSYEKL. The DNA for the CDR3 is TGCGCCAGCAGCCAAGGGACTAGCCAAGAGACCCAGTACTTC. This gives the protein CASSQGTSQETQYF.

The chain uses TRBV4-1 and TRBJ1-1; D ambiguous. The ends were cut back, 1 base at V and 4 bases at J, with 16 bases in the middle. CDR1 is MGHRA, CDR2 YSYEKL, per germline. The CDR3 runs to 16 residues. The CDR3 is CASSQVSGPGGTEAFF. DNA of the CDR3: TGCGCCAGCAGCCAAGTGAGTGGGCCGGGAGGCACTGAAGCTTTCTTT.

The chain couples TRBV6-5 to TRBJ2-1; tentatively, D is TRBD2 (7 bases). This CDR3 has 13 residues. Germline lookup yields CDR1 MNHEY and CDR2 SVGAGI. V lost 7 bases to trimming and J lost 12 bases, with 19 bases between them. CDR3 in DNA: TGTGCCAGCACCGACAGGAGGGGGGGGGCGCAGTTCTTC. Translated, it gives CASTDRRGGAQFF.

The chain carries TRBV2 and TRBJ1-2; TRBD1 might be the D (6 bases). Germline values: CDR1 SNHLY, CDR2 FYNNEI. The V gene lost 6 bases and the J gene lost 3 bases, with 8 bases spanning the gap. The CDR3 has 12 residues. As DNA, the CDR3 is TGTGCCAGCAGGGCAGGGGACTATGGCTACACCTTC. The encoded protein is CASRAGDYGYTF.

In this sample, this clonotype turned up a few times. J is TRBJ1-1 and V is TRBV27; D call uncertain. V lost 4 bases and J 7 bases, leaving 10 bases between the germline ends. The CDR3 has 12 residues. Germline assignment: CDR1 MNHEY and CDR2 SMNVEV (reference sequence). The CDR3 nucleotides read TGTGCCAGCAGTTACCCGGGATTTGAAGCTTTCTTT. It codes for CASSYPGFEAFF.

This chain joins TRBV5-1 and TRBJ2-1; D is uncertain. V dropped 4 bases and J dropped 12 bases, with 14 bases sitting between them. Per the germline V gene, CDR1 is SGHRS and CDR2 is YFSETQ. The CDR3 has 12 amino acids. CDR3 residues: CASSPEFPGQFF. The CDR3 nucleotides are TGCGCCAGCAGCCCAGAATTCCCCGGGCAGTTCTTC. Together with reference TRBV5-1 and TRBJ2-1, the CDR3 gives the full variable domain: KAGVTQTPRYLIKTRGQQVTLSCSPISGHRSVSWYQQTPGQGLQFLFEYFSETQRNKGNFPGRFSGRQFSNSRSEMNVSTLELGDSALYLCASSPEFPGQFFGPGTRLTVL.

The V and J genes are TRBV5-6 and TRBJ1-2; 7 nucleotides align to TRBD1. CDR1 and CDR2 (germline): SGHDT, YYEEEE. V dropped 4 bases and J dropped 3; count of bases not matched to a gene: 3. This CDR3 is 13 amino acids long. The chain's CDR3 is CASSRGGDYGYTF. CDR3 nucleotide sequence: TGTGCCAGCAGCCGAGGGGGCGACTATGGCTACACCTTC.

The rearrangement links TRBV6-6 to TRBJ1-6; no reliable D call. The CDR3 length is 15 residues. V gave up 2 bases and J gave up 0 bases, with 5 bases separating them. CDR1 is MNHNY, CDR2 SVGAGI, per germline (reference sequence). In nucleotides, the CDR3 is TGTGCCAGCAGTTACGGGATCTCCTATAATTCACCCCTCCACTTT. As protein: CASSYGISYNSPLHF.

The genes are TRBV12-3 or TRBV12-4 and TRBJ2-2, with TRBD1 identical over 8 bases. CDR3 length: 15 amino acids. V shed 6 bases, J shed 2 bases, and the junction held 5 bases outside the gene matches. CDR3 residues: CASRPDRGNTGELFF. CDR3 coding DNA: TGTGCCAGCAGACCCGACAGGGGTAACACCGGGGAGCTGTTTTTT.

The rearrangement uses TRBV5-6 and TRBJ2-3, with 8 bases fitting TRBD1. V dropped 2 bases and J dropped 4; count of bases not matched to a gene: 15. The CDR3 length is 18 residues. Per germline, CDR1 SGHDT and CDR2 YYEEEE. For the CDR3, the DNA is TGTGCCAGCAGCTTACGGGACAGGCGGAAGAGGGTCGCAGATACGCAGTATTTT. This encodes CASSLRDRRKRVADTQYF.